The source of this TCR beta chain is a study of cytomegalovirus exposure and HLA in healthy donors. Study details: A prior analysis found about 120 million unique TCR beta sequences from approximately 200 million T cells. Falling in the Caucasian-associated ancestry cluster were about 80% of under 450 genotyped donors. Findings of the study overall: Cytomegalovirus status was reportedly diagnosed by the classifier with high specificity and sensitivity.

The PCR contained 60 Vbeta and 13 Jbeta primers. In the authors' methods: Unique TCR beta chains totaled some 88 million in a later count, with around 11 million of them shared. Profiling relied on immunoSEQ multiplex PCR, and the TCRdb table lists in-frame clones only, not all of them. V and J calls and clone size are those listed in that table; D and trimming were worked out from the DNA. The repertoire holds about 90,000 clones, with 65% to 80% as singletons. The V gene's germline CDR1 is SEHNR and CDR2 FQNEAQ (reference sequence). Trimming cost V 5 bases and J 1 base, with 15 bases left between them. CDR3 size: 16 residues. This clone has a single count. Its antigen remains unidentified.

Sequenced material: PBMCs. The TCR sequence derives from a woman younger than 30 in good health and CMV-seropositive. The chain recombines TRBV7-9 with TRBJ2-1; D is unclear. For the CDR3, the DNA is TGTGCCAGCAGCCCCCAGTTAACCCAATCCTACAATGAGCAGTTCTTC. It is translated as CASSPQLTQSYNEQFF.